This T cell receptor beta chain is from a study of blood T cell repertoires in COVID-19. CDR3 size: 12 residues. The germline V gene has CDR1 SGHRS and CDR2 YFSETQ. The ends lost 4 bases at V and 10 bases at J; junction bases unmatched: 4. This clone has just a few counts. The authors' processing: Amplifying reference gene primers gave estimates of nucleated cell counts. Profiling relied on immunoSEQ multiplex PCR, and the TCRdb table lists in-frame clones only, not all of them. That table supplies the V and J calls and clone size; D and trimming were determined from the DNA. This table has about 280,000 clones, around 88% appearing once.

The chain recombines TRBV5-1 with TRBJ2-1; 8 nucleotides agree with TRBD1. The receptor comes from a woman in her 70s with COVID-19, enrolled during active disease. Source material: peripheral blood. CDR3 bases: TGCGCCAGCAGCGCGGACAGGGACGAGCAGTTCTTC. It specifies CASSADRDEQFF.